This T cell receptor beta chain was observed in a study of Ad26.COV2.S vaccination and SARS-CoV-2 variants listed by TCRdb under 2021. About the investigation overall: Donors in the vaccine arm were drawn from COV1001, a phase I-IIa trial of Ad26.COV2.S in healthy adults that was multicentre, randomized, double-blind and placebo-controlled. Trial participants were randomized into five groups of five: low-dose or high-dose Ad26.COV2.S given once or twice, or placebo on both occasions. A total of 32 samples were included in the TCR-sequenced set, comprising 19 Ad26.COV2.S vaccine recipients, 5 placebo recipients and 8 SARS-CoV-2 convalescent individuals. Ad26.COV2.S was administered intramuscularly at 5 x 10^10 or 1 x 10^11 viral particles, either as a single shot or as two shots given 56 days apart. Throughout the experiments and outcome assessment, investigators stayed blinded to trial group allocation. TCRbeta repertoire sequencing served as the tool for gauging how specific and how broad the SARS-CoV-2-reactive T cell receptors were following Ad26.COV2.S vaccination. What the research found in general, with its limitations: The authors noted that the TCR breadth and depth analyses may have underestimated total T cell responses. Substantial breadth of spike-specific CD8+ and CD4+ T cell responses was reported after vaccination. Ad26.COV2.S recipients had higher spike-specific TCR breadth than placebo recipients (P = 0.0014). The study was not powered to compare responses between vaccine doses or regimens. Vaccine and placebo recipients had comparable non-spike TCR breadth, which fits with the vaccine containing only spike.

The treatment or condition label, as the study defines it: over 15 received Ad26.COV2.S at low or high dose, single or two shots; 5 received placebo; per-sample allocation not given. For vaccine and placebo recipients, the sequenced repertoires came from samples collected on day 63 after the first injection. In Cohort 1b, some 25 adults aged 18-55 years were enrolled at a single site in Boston, USA, between 29 July and 7 August 2020. Ad26.COV2.S consisted of a replication-incompetent adenovirus type 26 vector by which a prefusion-stabilized SARS-CoV-2 spike protein from the original Wuhan strain was expressed. The immunoSEQ Assay was used to sequence TCRbeta CDR3 regions. After extraction, genomic DNA underwent amplification by bias-controlled multiplex PCR, followed by high-throughput sequencing. In the source study's methods: To quantify the absolute abundance of every unique TCRbeta CDR3 region, sequences were collapsed and filtered. T cell fraction was estimated by normalization of TCRbeta template counts to usable DNA, with usable DNA being measured through amplification of reference genes present in all nucleated cells. Repertoire TCRs were annotated as SARS-CoV-2-specific when V gene, CDR3 amino acid sequence and J gene were exactly matched to a known reactive TCR set. MIRA supplied the reference SARS-CoV-2 TCR set, which was filtered for enrichment in COVID-19-positive ImmuneCODE repertoires so that public or cross-reactive TCRs were removed. Using the MIRA antigens, annotated TCRs were further analysed by specific ORF or by position within an ORF. Depth was the summed frequency of annotated unique rearrangements, while breadth was defined as annotated unique rearrangements over total unique productive rearrangements. Two-sided Wilcoxon rank-sum tests were used to compare TCR breadth between groups. TCRdb stores this immuneACCESS table with in-frame sequences only. Part of the clones is absent; in the studies checked, under half of the shortfall reflects unresolved V genes, and no reason is known for the rest. D and trimming come from the DNA, and the V and J calls and clone size come from that table. This sample is represented by 350,000 to 450,000 clones; approximately 89% of them were singletons. The leading ten clones occupy around 1.8% of the sample.

Details on this clone: Its antigen is unknown. Base quality data are lacking; no much larger clone is found one base away.

The TCR sequence derives from a person between 18 and 60 years old who received the Ad26.COV2.S COVID-19 vaccine or a placebo. Sequenced material: peripheral blood, taken in a trial of Ad26.COV2.S vaccine versus placebo.

The nucleotides are TGTGCCAGCAGCAAGGACAGGGGAGGCTACAATGAGCAGTTCTTC. Its protein is CASSKDRGGYNEQFF. The receptor chain draws on TRBV7-9 and TRBJ2-1; TRBD1 agrees with 9 junctional bases. CDR1 and CDR2 (SEHNR, FQNEAQ) derive from the germline V gene (reference sequence). V is cut back by 5 bases and J by 3 bases, with 5 bases in the junction unmatched. There are 15 amino acids in the CDR3, from cysteine to phenylalanine inclusive. Of all the DNA, just the CDR3 is kept, 45 bases in frame from base 1. Reference TRBV7-9 and TRBJ2-1 genes cover what lies past the CDR3, so the full variable domain is DTGVSQNPRHKITKRGQNVTFRCDPISEHNRLYWYRQTLGQGPEFLTYFQNEAQLEKSRLLSDRFSAERPKGSFSTLEIQRTEQGDSAMYLCASSKDRGGYNEQFFGPGTRLTVL.